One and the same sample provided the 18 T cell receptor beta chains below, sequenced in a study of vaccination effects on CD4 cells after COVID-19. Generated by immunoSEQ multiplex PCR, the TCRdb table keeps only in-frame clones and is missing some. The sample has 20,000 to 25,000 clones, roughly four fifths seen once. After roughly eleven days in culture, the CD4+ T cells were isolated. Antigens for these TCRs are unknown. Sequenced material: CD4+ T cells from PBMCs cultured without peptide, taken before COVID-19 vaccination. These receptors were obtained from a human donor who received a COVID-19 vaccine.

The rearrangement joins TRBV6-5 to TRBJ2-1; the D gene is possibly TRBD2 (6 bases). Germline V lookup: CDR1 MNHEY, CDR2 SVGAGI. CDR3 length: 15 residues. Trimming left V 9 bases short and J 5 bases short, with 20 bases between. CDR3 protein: CARGVQREPHNEQFF. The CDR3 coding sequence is TGTGCCAGGGGGGTTCAACGGGAGCCCCACAATGAGCAGTTCTTC.

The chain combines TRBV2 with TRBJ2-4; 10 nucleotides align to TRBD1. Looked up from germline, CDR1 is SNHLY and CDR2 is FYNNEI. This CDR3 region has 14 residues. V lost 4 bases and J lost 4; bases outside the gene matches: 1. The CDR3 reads CASSGGQGKNIQYF. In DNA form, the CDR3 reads TGTGCCAGCAGTGGGGGACAGGGGAAAAACATTCAGTACTTC.

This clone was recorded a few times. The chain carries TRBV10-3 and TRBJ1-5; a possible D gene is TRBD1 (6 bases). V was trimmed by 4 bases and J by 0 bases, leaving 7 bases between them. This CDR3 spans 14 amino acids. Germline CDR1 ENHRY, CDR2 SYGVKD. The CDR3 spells CAISGDTSNQPQHF. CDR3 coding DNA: TGTGCCATCAGTGGGGACACTAGCAATCAGCCCCAGCATTTT.

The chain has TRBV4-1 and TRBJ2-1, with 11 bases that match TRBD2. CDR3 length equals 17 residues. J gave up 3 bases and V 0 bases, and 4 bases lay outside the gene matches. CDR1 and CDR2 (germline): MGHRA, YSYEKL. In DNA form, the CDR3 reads TGCGCCAGCAGCCAAGATCTAGCGGGAGGTTTCTACAATGAGCAGTTCTTC. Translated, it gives CASSQDLAGGFYNEQFF.

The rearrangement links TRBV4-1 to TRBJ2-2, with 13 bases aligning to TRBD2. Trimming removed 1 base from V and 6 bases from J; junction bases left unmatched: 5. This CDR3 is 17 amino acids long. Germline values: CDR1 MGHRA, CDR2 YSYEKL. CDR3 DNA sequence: TGCGCCAGCAGCCAAGTGAGACTAGCGGGAGGCGCCGGGGAGCTGTTTTTT. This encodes CASSQVRLAGGAGELFF.

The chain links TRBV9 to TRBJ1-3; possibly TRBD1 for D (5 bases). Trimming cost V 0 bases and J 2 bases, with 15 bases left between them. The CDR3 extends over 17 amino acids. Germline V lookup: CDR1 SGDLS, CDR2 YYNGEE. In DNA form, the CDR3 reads TGTGCCAGCAGCGTAGATGCCAGGGTCCTACCTGGAAACACCATATATTTT. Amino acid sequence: CASSVDARVLPGNTIYF.

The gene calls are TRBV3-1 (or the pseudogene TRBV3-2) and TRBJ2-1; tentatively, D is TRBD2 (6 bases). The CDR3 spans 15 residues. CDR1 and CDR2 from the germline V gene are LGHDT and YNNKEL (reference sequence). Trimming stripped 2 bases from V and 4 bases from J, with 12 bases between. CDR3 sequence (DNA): TGTGCCAGCAGCCAATCTCAGCGGGTTTACAATGAGCAGTTCTTC. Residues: CASSQSQRVYNEQFF.

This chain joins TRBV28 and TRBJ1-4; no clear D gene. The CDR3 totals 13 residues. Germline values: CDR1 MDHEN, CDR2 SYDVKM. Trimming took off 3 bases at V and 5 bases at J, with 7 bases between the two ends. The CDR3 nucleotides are TGTGCCAGCAGTTTCACTGTCAATGAAAAACTGTTTTTT. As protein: CASSFTVNEKLFF.

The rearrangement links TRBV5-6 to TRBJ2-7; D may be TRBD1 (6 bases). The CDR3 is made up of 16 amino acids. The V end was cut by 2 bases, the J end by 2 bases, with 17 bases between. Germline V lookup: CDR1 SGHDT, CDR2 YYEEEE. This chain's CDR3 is CASSLGSGQRPYEQYF. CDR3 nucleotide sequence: TGTGCCAGCAGCTTAGGATCTGGACAGAGGCCCTACGAGCAGTACTTC. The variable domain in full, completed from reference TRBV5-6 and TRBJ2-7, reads DAGVTQSPTHLIKTRGQQVTLRCSPKSGHDTVSWYQQALGQGPQFIFQYYEEEERQRGNFPDRFSGHQFPNYSSELNVNALLLGDSALYLCASSLGSGQRPYEQYFGPGTRLTVT.

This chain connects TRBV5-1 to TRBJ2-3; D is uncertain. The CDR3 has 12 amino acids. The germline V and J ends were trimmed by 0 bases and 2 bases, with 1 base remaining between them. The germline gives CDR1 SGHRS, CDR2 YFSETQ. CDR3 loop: CASSLATDTQYF. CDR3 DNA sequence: TGCGCCAGCAGCTTGGCCACAGATACGCAGTATTTT.

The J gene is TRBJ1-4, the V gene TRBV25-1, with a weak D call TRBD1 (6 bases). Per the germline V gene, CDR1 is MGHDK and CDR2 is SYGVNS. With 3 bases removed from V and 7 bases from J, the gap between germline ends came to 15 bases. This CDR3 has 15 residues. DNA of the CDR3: TGTGCCAGCAGTGAGGGGGGGGGACAATCTGAAAAACTGTTTTTT. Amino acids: CASSEGGGQSEKLFF.

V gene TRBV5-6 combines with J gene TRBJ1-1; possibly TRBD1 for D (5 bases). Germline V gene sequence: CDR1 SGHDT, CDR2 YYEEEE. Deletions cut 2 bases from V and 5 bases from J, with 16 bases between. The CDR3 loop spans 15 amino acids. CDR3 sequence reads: CASSFPQGAGTEAFF. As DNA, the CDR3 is TGTGCCAGCAGCTTTCCCCAAGGGGCGGGAACTGAAGCTTTCTTT.

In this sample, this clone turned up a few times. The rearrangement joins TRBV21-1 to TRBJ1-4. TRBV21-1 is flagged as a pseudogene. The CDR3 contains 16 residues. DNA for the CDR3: TGTGCCAGCCTAACCGGGACCCCCGCAACTAATGAAAAACTGTTTTTT. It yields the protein CASLTGTPATNEKLFF.

CDR3 DNA: TGTGCCAGCAGCTTAGGAGGGTTGAGCAATCAGCCCCAGCATTTT. Translated: CASSLGGLSNQPQHF. This chain links TRBV7-9 with TRBJ1-5; D is uncertain. Germline V lookup: CDR1 SEHNR, CDR2 FQNEAQ (reference sequence). This CDR3 has 15 amino acids. V dropped 1 base and J dropped 1 base, with 8 bases sitting between them.

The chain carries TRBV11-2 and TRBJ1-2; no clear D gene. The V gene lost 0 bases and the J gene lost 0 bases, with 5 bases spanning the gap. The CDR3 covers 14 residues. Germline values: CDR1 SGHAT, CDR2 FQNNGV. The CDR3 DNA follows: TGTGCCAGCAGCTTAGACATGACTAACTATGGCTACACCTTC. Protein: CASSLDMTNYGYTF. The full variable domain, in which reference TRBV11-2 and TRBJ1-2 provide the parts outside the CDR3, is EAGVAQSPRYKIIEKRQSVAFWCNPISGHATLYWYQQILGQGPKLLIQFQNNGVVDDSQLPKDRFSAERLKGVDSTLKIQPAKLEDSAVYLCASSLDMTNYGYTFGSGTRLTVV.

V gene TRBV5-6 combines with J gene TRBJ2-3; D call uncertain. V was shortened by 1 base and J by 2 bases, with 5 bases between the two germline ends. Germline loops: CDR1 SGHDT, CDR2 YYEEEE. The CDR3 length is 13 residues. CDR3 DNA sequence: TGTGCCAGCAGCTTGACACACACAGATACGCAGTATTTT. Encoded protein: CASSLTHTDTQYF.

Here the CDR3 reads CASSEPGQGADTQYF. The CDR3 DNA is TGTGCCAGCAGTGAACCGGGACAGGGCGCAGATACGCAGTATTTT. This sequence joins TRBV6-1 and TRBJ2-3; 9 nucleotides align to TRBD1. Germline assignment: CDR1 MNHNS and CDR2 SASEGT. J gave up 4 bases and V 2 bases, and 4 bases lay outside the gene matches. The CDR3 sequence is 15 residues long.

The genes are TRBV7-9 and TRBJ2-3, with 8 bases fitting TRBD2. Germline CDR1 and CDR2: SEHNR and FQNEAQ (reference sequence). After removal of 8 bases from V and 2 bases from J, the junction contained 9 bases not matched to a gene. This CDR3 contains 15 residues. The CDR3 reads CASRRSGSITDTQYF. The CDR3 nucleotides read TGTGCCAGCCGACGAAGCGGGAGTATCACAGATACGCAGTATTTT.